The 16 T cell receptor beta chains listed next were all sequenced from one sample in a study of T cell repertoires in cytomegalovirus infection. TCRdb re-called the reads through MiXCR, storing one row per CDR3 protein. There are about 440,000 distinct CDR3 sequences in the sample; approximately 31% occur only once, and around 13% lies in the top ten. Input material: PBMCs. These receptors all come from a human donor in good health (CMV status not recorded). Some clones in this sample may be carry-over from other donors' samples.

There are a few counts of this clonotype. The V call is TRBV14, the J call TRBJ1-2; D is uncertain. V lost 0 bases, J lost 5 bases, and 13 bases lay in between. The CDR3 has 15 residues. Per the germline V gene, CDR1 is SGHDN and CDR2 is FVKESK. CDR3 in amino acids: CASSQDLNSRYGYTF. In DNA form, the CDR3 reads TGTGCCAGCAGCCAAGATCTTAACAGTCGATATGGCTACACCTTC.

A word on this clonotype: One end of the junction varies from germline; a read error may be responsible. The J gene is TRBJ2-5, the V gene TRBV7-2; 7 bases match TRBD2. This CDR3 contains 15 residues. Per the germline V gene, CDR1 is SGHTA and CDR2 is FQGNSA. In DNA form, the CDR3 reads TGTGCCAGCAGCTCGACTAGCCTGGGGGAGAAGACCCAGTCCTTC. Its translation is CASSSTSLGEKTQSF.

The chain couples TRBV6-2 or TRBV6-3 to TRBJ2-1, with 9 bases that match TRBD2. Germline V gene sequence: CDR1 MNHEY, CDR2 SVGEGT. The CDR3 extends over 19 amino acids. J gave up 8 bases and V 2 bases, and 19 bases lay outside the gene matches. DNA of the CDR3: TGTGCCAGCAGTTACCTGGTATTAGCGGGGGTTTCCGGGTCCGATGAGCAGTTCTTC. Translation gives CASSYLVLAGVSGSDEQFF.

The chain couples TRBV19 to TRBJ2-7; 8 nucleotides align to TRBD1. The CDR3 consists of 14 residues. V gave up 5 bases and J gave up 5 bases; unmatched junction bases: 8. Per the germline V gene, CDR1 is LNHDA and CDR2 is SQIVND (reference sequence). The CDR3 nucleotides are TGTGCCAGTAGTCCGAAGACAGGGGCGCACGAGCAGTACTTC. This encodes CASSPKTGAHEQYF. Together with reference TRBV19 and TRBJ2-7, the CDR3 gives the full variable domain: DGGITQSPKYLFRKEGQNVTLSCEQNLNHDAMYWYRQDPGQGLRLIYYSQIVNDFQKGDIAEGYSVSREKKESFPLTVTSAQKNPTAFYLCASSPKTGAHEQYFGPGTRLTVT.

As concerns this clonotype: A much larger clone differs from this one at a single base, so this may be a read error. The chain uses TRBV12-3 or TRBV12-4 and TRBJ1-1; 12 positions match TRBD1. This CDR3 has 14 amino acids. The J segment lost 11 bases and the V segment lost 3 bases, leaving 7 bases of the junction unmatched. The CDR3 spells CASSFSGTGGLAFF. In nucleotides, the CDR3 is TGTGCCAGCAGTTTCTCCGGGACAGGGGGCCTGGCTTTCTTT.

The table lists this clonotype with many counts. The rearrangement links TRBV6-5 to TRBJ2-5; 10 bases are shared with TRBD2. The CDR3 has 18 residues. Trimming at V came to 2 bases and at J to 5 bases, leaving 14 bases not matched to a gene. CDR1 MNHEY and CDR2 SVGAGI come from the germline V gene. This CDR3 is CASSYARRGAGGTETQYF. The CDR3 DNA follows: TGTGCCAGCAGTTACGCCCGGAGGGGAGCGGGGGGGACTGAGACCCAGTACTTC.

At least ten counts were recorded for this clonotype. The chain links TRBV11-2 to TRBJ2-7; tentatively, D is TRBD1 (5 bases). The CDR3 consists of 13 residues. CDR1 is SGHAT, CDR2 FQNNGV, per germline. The ends were cut back, 8 bases at V and 0 bases at J, with 11 bases in the middle. The CDR3 here is CASARQSSYEQYF. DNA for the CDR3: TGTGCCAGCGCGAGACAGAGCTCCTACGAGCAGTACTTC.

The V gene is TRBV3-1, the J gene TRBJ2-1; D assignment may be TRBD1 or TRBD2 (6 bases each). V was clipped by 7 bases and J by 1 base, with 17 bases between them. Per the germline V gene, CDR1 is LGHDT and CDR2 is YNNKEL (reference sequence). This CDR3 region has 16 residues. CDR3 sequence (DNA): TGTGCCAGCACTCCAGGAGGGGGGCAGTCCTACAATGAGCAGTTCTTC. This codes for CASTPGGGQSYNEQFF.

Of note for this clonotype: This clone may be a read error of a much larger clone one base away. V gene TRBV11-2 combines with J gene TRBJ2-7, with 10 bases identical to TRBD1. The CDR3 has 18 residues. CDR1 is SGHAT, CDR2 FQNNGV, per germline. V trimming: 5 bases; J trimming: 4 bases; junction bases outside the gene matches: 17. This chain's CDR3 is CASSPAPATTGGLYEQYF. The DNA of the CDR3 is TGTGCCAGCAGCCCCGCCCCCGCCACGACAGGGGGCTTGTACGAGCAGTACTTC.

In this sample, this clonotype turned up once. The CDR3 does not close with the conserved phenylalanine or tryptophan, likely indicating a read error. The chain employs TRBV7-8 and TRBJ2-7; 11 nucleotides match TRBD1. The length of the CDR3 is 14 residues. Germline values: CDR1 SGHVS, CDR2 FQNEAQ. V shed 4 bases and J 6 bases; nucleotides not matched to a gene: 5. CDR3 nucleotides: TGTGCCAGCAGCTGGGACAGGGGGGGGGGCGAGCAGTACTTA. Amino acid sequence: CASSWDRGGGEQYL.

On this clonotype: One end of the junction varies from germline; a read error may be responsible. V gene TRBV11-2 combines with J gene TRBJ1-2; D gene ambiguous. The CDR3 has 16 residues. Germline-derived CDR1 and CDR2 are SGHAT and FQNNGV. This chain's CDR3 is CARSLSAQTFLRGYTF. The CDR3 DNA follows: TGTGCCCGCAGCTTATCCGCCCAGACCTTCCTTCGTGGCTACACCTTC.

The chain uses TRBV4-1 and TRBJ2-7, with 7 positions matching TRBD1. V shed 6 bases, J shed 6 bases, and the junction held 8 bases outside the gene matches. Germline V gives CDR1 MGHRA, CDR2 YSYEKL. CDR3 length: 13 amino acids. This CDR3 is CASSRRQGGEQYF. The CDR3 DNA follows: TGCGCCAGCAGTCGTAGACAGGGTGGCGAGCAGTACTTC.

The chain combines TRBV7-3 with TRBJ2-1; D possibly corresponds to TRBD1 (6 bases). CDR1 is SGHTA, CDR2 FQGTGA, per germline. V dropped 4 bases and J dropped 6 bases, with 10 bases sitting between them. This CDR3 is built from 13 residues. CDR3 sequence reads: CASSSSRGNEQFF. DNA of the CDR3: TGTGCCAGCAGCTCCTCCAGGGGCAATGAGCAGTTCTTC.

This clonotype has a handful of counts. This chain joins TRBV11-3 and TRBJ2-6, with 9 nucleotides matching TRBD2. This CDR3 has 18 residues. The V gene's germline CDR1 is SGHNT and CDR2 YENEEA. Unmatched junction bases numbered 6, after V lost 3 bases and J lost 0 bases. This CDR3 is CASSFLLAGLSGANVLTF. In DNA form, the CDR3 reads TGTGCCAGCAGCTTTTTGCTAGCGGGACTCTCTGGGGCCAACGTCCTGACTTTC.

This clonotype was detected many times. This chain links TRBV7-9 with TRBJ2-5; 12 bases map to TRBD2. V lost 4 bases and J lost 1; bases outside the gene matches: 10. The CDR3 runs to 18 residues. Germline CDR1 and CDR2: SEHNR and FQNEAQ (reference sequence). The DNA of the CDR3 is TGTGCCAGCAGCTCCCTGGGACTAGCGGGCCTACTCCAAGAGACCCAGTACTTC. It yields the protein CASSSLGLAGLLQETQYF.

This clonotype was observed a handful of times. This rearrangement joins TRBV6-1 to TRBJ2-3, with 9 bases fitting TRBD1. Germline V gene data show CDR1 as MNHNS and CDR2 as SASEGT. CDR3 length: 16 amino acids. V trimming: 1 base; J trimming: 2 bases; junction bases outside the gene matches: 4. The CDR3: CASSEDRGPSTDTQYF. Here the CDR3 DNA reads TGTGCCAGCAGTGAAGACAGGGGGCCCTCCACAGATACGCAGTATTTT.